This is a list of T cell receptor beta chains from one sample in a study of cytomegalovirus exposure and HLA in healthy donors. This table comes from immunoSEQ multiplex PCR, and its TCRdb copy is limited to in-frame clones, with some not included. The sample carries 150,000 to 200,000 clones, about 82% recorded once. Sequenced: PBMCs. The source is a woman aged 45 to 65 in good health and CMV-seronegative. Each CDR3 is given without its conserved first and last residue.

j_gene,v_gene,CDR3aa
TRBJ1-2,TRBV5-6,ASSLGQGVYGYT
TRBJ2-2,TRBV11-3,ASSLRAGNFPGELF
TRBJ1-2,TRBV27,ASSLSTGLSWDGYT
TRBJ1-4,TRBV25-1,ASSVGRFATNEKLF
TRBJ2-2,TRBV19,ASSWAGSNTGELF
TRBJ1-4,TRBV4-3,ASSPGQGTNEKLF
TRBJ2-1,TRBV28,ASSFSPPGIEQF
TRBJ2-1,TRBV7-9,SSSRSGRGRNNEQF
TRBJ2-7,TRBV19,ASSIAENLFYEQY
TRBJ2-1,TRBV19,ASSAWTGRLGSYNEQF
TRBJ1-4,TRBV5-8,ASSPGLVNEKLF
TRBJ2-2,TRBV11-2,ASSSSRPRVGGELF
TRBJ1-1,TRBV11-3,ASSSRDRAFGAF
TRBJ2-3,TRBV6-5,ASRGTFSTDTQY
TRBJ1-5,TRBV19,ASSIGGYGNQPQH
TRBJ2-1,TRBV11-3,ASSLGPGGFNEQF
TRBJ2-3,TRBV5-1,ASSPAPGQGGDTQY
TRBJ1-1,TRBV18,ASSPDRQAMNTEAF
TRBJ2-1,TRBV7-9,ASSSSGADFYNEQF
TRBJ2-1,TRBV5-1,ASSFGQGADEQF
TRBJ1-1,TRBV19,ASSPQHRGTEAF
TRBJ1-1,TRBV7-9,ASSTGQGPNTEAF
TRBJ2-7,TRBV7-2,ASSLASGSKTYEQY
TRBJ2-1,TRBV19,ASSPSGGRVVNEQF
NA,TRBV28,ASRPPGTGGEQY
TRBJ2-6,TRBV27,ATTSGANVLT
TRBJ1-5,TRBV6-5,ASSRGGTGGLAQH
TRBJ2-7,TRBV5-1,ASSFWTGSYEQY
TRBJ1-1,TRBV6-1,ASSPPGDTEAF
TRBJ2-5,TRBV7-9,ASSEAETRFKETQY